The rows below give T cell receptor beta chains drawn from one sample of a study of T-cell memory formation after mild COVID-19. One entry per CDR3 protein, called by TCRdb with MiXCR from the 5' RACE reads. The sample lists 300,000 to 350,000 distinct CDR3 sequences, 10% to 15% occurring once. Source material: PBMCs or a T cell subset sorted from them (not recorded which). The receptors derive from a man younger than 35 who had mild COVID-19 (a few samples of this study predate the infection). Cell type and time point are not known. Both conserved end residues are part of each CDR3. A D gene is named only where the DNA matches it firmly. For some rows the clone size is stated as once, few or many, or as a class when expanded; others skip it.

CDR3 DNA	CDR3 protein	V gene	D gene	clone size	J gene
TGTGCCACCAGTGATGTGGGGCAGGGGTCAACGGAGACCCAGTACTTC	CATSDVGQGSTETQYF	TRBV24-1	NA	NA	TRBJ2-5
TGCGCCAGCAGCTTGGCTACAGGGGTGGAGACCCAGTACTTC	CASSLATGVETQYF	TRBV5-1	TRBD1	NA	TRBJ2-5
TGTGCCAGCAGTTACTCCGTCCATGATGGAGCTTTCTTT	CASSYSVHDGAFF	TRBV6-5	NA	NA	TRBJ1-1
TGCGCCAGCAGCGCCTCCGGGACCGACGAAGAGACCCAGTACTTC	CASSASGTDEETQYF	TRBV5-1	NA	few	TRBJ2-5
TGTGCCAGCAACCCGAAACCCCCGTTTGAGCAGTTCTTC	CASNPKPPFEQFF	TRBV7-9	NA	few	TRBJ2-1
TGCAGTGCTAGAGACGACGGGGGACGATCCCAAGAGACCCAGTACTTC	CSARDDGGRSQETQYF	TRBV20-1	NA	NA	TRBJ2-5
TGTGCCACCAGCAGAGATCTTGGAGATACGCAGTATTTT	CATSRDLGDTQYF	TRBV15	NA	few	TRBJ2-3
TGTGCCAGCAGCTTAGGGTGGGGGGGCCGAAGTGATGAGCAGTTCTTC	CASSLGWGGRSDEQFF	TRBV7-9	NA	few	TRBJ2-1
TGTGCCAGCAGTGAACCCGGGACAAGGGACACTGAAGCTTTCTTT	CASSEPGTRDTEAFF	TRBV5-8	NA	many	TRBJ1-1
TGTGCCAGCAGTAACGGGGGGGAGACAGATACGCAGTATTTT	CASSNGGETDTQYF	TRBV27	TRBD2	many	TRBJ2-3
TGTGCCAGCAGCTTCGGACGGCTGGGGACCCAGTACTTC	CASSFGRLGTQYF	TRBV7-2	NA	NA	TRBJ2-5
TGTGCCAGCTCAAAGCTCGACAGTACCTACAATGAGCAGTTCTTC	CASSKLDSTYNEQFF	TRBV18	NA	NA	TRBJ2-1
TGTGCCAGCAGCTCCCCAGGACCCACTGAAGCTTTCTTT	CASSSPGPTEAFF	TRBV7-3	NA	NA	TRBJ1-1
TGTGCCAGCAGCTCATGGGACAGGGGGACTGAAGCTTTCTTT	CASSSWDRGTEAFF	TRBV5-5	TRBD1	NA	TRBJ1-1
TGTGCCAGCAGTTACAGGGCAGAAGCTTTCTTT	CASSYRAEAFF	TRBV6-5	NA	NA	TRBJ1-1
TGCAGTGCTAGAAGCGCTAGCGGCTTATGGAACGAGCAGTACTTC	CSARSASGLWNEQYF	TRBV20-1	TRBD2	few	TRBJ2-7
TGTGCCAGCAGCGAGGGACTAGCGGCTGCGAACACCGGGGAGCTGTTTTTT	CASSEGLAAANTGELFF	TRBV2	TRBD2	NA	TRBJ2-2
TGTGCCAGCAGCTCGCCCCGCAGCGGGGTCTACAATGAGCAGTTCTTC	CASSSPRSGVYNEQFF	TRBV7-6	TRBD2	few	TRBJ2-1
TGCGCCAGCAGCCAAGATGAGGGGTGGACTGCCAACACCGGGGAGCTGTTTTTT	CASSQDEGWTANTGELFF	TRBV4-3	NA	many	TRBJ2-2
TGTGCCAGCAAACCCGGGGGGGCCACAGATACGCAGTATTTT	CASKPGGATDTQYF	TRBV11-2	TRBD2	NA	TRBJ2-3
TGTGCCAGCAGCCGGACTGTTCGGGACGAGCAGTACTTC	CASSRTVRDEQYF	TRBV7-2	NA	NA	TRBJ2-7
TGTGCCAGCAGTCTACAGAATCAGCCCCAGCATTTT	CASSLQNQPQHF	TRBV6-6	NA	few	TRBJ1-5
TGTGCCAGCAGCTTAGGGGTTGGGGTCACAGATACGCAGTATTTT	CASSLGVGVTDTQYF	TRBV7-9	NA	few	TRBJ2-3
TGTGCCAGCAGCCAAGATGGCACAGGGAGGACTGAAGCTTTCTTT	CASSQDGTGRTEAFF	TRBV4-2	NA	NA	TRBJ1-1
TGTGCCAGCAGCCCCCCCGACAGGGAACACAATGAGCAGTTCTTC	CASSPPDREHNEQFF	TRBV6-5	TRBD1	NA	TRBJ2-1
TGTGCCATCGGCCGGGCGGGGGCGAACACCGGGGAGCTGTTTTTT	CAIGRAGANTGELFF	TRBV10-3	TRBD2	NA	TRBJ2-2
TGTGCCAGCAGCCGCCGGGGAGGGCTGGCTGAAGCTTTCTTT	CASSRRGGLAEAFF	TRBV4-2	NA	NA	TRBJ1-1
TGCGCCAGCAGCTTGGAGACAGGGCGAGAGACCCAGTACTTC	CASSLETGRETQYF	TRBV5-1	TRBD1	many	TRBJ2-5
TGTGCCAGCAGCGGGGACAGAAACACTGAAGCTTTCTTT	CASSGDRNTEAFF	TRBV11-2	TRBD1	many	TRBJ1-1
TGCAGCACGGCAGGGCTCTATGGCTACACCTTC	CSTAGLYGYTF	TRBV29-1	NA	few	TRBJ1-2
TGTGCCAGCAGCGTATCGGGCGGGGATTTTGGTGAGCAGTTCTTC	CASSVSGGDFGEQFF	TRBV9	NA	many	TRBJ2-1
TGTGCCAGCAGCCAAGCAGGTCCAGGAGTGTCTGGGGCCAACGTCCTGACTTTC	CASSQAGPGVSGANVLTF	TRBV4-2	NA	few	TRBJ2-6
TGTGCCAGCTTTTCGGGCACAGATACGCAGTATTTT	CASFSGTDTQYF	TRBV6-2/TRBV6-3	NA	many	TRBJ2-3
TGTGCCAGCAGTTATCCTTCACCCCTCCACTTT	CASSYPSPLHF	TRBV6-2/TRBV6-3	NA	NA	TRBJ1-6
TGTGCCAGCTCCCGGGGAGTTGAAGAGACCCAGTACTTC	CASSRGVEETQYF	TRBV18	NA	many	TRBJ2-5
TGTGCCAGCAGTGGGCCGGGACACCCAAGGTTC	CASSGPGHPRF	TRBV27	NA	few	TRBJ2-1
TGCAGTGCCCGCAGTGACAGGGACACTGAAGCTTTCTTT	CSARSDRDTEAFF	TRBV20-1	TRBD1	many	TRBJ1-1
TGTGCCAGCAGCTTAAGGGGTACTACCTACACCGGGGAGCTGTTTTTT	CASSLRGTTYTGELFF	TRBV7-2	NA	many	TRBJ2-2
TGCGCCAGCAGTGAGTCGGCAAGCTACGAGCAGTACTTC	CASSESASYEQYF	TRBV10-2	NA	NA	TRBJ2-7
TGTGCCAGTAGTCTCCTGGGACAGGGGGCTTTTGGCAATCAGCCCCAGCATTTT	CASSLLGQGAFGNQPQHF	TRBV19	TRBD1	NA	TRBJ1-5
TGTGCCTGGAGTGAGGGATACCATGGCTACACCTTC	CAWSEGYHGYTF	TRBV30	NA	few	TRBJ1-2
TGTGCCAGCACCGACGGGGACCCAGACACTGAAGCTTTCTTT	CASTDGDPDTEAFF	TRBV3-1	NA	NA	TRBJ1-1